This T cell receptor (beta chain) was captured in a study of T cell clones after liver transplantation. Across the study: TCRbeta sequencing after a pre-transplant mixed lymphocyte reaction identified graft-donor-reactive clones, later tracked in post-transplant blood.

TCRdb keeps only in-frame clones here, not all; method: immunoSEQ multiplex PCR. Seen here are 80,000 or so clones, over 80% observed once, and the top ten hold less than 0.6%. Germline values: CDR1 LNHDA, CDR2 SQIVND (reference sequence). V was pared by 5 bases and J by 1 base, with 8 bases of the junction left unmatched. CDR3 size: 16 residues. This clone was observed a few times. No antigen is known for it. Study-level results: The donor-reactive repertoire was only partly measurable in a couple of subjects, lacking donor cells.

This TCR was recovered from a human patient who received a liver transplant. Some T cells here may be from the graft donor. The gene calls are TRBV19 and TRBJ1-5; 7 positions match TRBD1. The sequences come from CD4+ T cells from blood, collected around 42 months after liver transplant. This chain's CDR3 is CASSLQGSRSNQPQHF. The CDR3 DNA reads TGTGCCAGTAGTTTACAGGGGTCGCGGAGCAATCAGCCCCAGCATTTT.